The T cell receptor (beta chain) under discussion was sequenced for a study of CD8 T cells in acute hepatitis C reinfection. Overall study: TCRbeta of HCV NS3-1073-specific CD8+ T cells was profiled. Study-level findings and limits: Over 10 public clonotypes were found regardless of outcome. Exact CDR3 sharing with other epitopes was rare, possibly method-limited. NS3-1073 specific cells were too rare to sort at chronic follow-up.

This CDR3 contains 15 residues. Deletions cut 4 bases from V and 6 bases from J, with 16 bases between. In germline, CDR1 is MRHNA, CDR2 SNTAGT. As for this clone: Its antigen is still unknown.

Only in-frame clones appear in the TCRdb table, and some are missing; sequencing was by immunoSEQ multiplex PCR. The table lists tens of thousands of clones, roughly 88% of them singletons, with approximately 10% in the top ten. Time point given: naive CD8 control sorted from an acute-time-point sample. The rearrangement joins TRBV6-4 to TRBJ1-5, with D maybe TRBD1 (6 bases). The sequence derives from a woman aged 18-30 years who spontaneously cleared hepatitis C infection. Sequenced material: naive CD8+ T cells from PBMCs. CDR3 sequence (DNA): TGTGCCAGCAGTGTAGGGGGGCTCGGGGGTCAGCCCCAGCATTTT. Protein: CASSVGGLGGQPQHF.